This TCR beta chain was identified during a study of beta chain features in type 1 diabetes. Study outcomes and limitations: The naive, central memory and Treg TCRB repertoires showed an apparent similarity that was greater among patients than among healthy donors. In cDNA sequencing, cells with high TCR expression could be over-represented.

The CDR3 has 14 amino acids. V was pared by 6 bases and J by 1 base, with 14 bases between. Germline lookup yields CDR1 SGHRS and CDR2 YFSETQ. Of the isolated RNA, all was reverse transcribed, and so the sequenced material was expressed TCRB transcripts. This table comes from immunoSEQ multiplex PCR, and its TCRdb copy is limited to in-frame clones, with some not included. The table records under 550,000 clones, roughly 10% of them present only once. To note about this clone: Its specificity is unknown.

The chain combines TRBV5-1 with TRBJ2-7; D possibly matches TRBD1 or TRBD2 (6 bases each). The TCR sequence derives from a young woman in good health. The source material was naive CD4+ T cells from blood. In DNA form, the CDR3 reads TGCGCCAGCAACCGAGGGGGAGGATCCTACGAGCAGTACTTC. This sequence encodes CASNRGGGSYEQYF.